What follows are 9 T cell receptor beta chains derived from one specimen sequenced in a study of blood T cells in healthy people across ages. The authors ran a second PCR of roughly 6 to 11 cycles using a sample-barcoded 5' primer and a J-beta primer mix. TCRdb itself ran the 5' RACE reads through MiXCR, one entry per CDR3 protein. The sample records over 950,000 distinct CDR3 sequences, 51% being singletons. Sequencing used blood. All receptors derive from a woman aged 60-75 years in good health.

The J gene is TRBJ2-2, the V gene TRBV6-5; D is uncertain. Germline lookup yields CDR1 MNHEY and CDR2 SVGAGI. This CDR3 spans 12 amino acids. V lost 2 bases to trimming and J lost 9 bases, with 7 bases between them. The CDR3 nucleotides read TGTGCCAGCAGTTACGGGTCCAGGGAGCTGTTTTTT. Translating gives CASSYGSRELFF.

CDR3 nucleotide sequence: TGTGCCACCAGTGATCCGCCGGGACAGGGGGCGGCGGAGACCCAGTACTTC. Translation: CATSDPPGQGAAETQYF. The V and J genes are TRBV24-1 and TRBJ2-7; 12 nucleotides align to TRBD1. The J call may be faulty, since TRBJ2-5 better matches the DNA end. The CDR3 loop spans 17 amino acids. Germline values: CDR1 KGHDR, CDR2 SFDVKD.

The chain recombines TRBV30 with TRBJ2-7; D unresolved. V lost 2 bases and J 2 bases, leaving 13 bases between the germline ends. The CDR3 is made up of 14 amino acids. Germline V CDR1 and CDR2: GTSNPN, SVGIG (reference sequence). Written as DNA, the CDR3 is TGTGCCTGGAGTAGAGACTCTGTTCCCTACGAGCAGTACTTC. Amino acid sequence: CAWSRDSVPYEQYF.

This chain links TRBV28 with TRBJ2-7, with 11 bases fitting TRBD2. From germline, CDR1 is MDHEN and CDR2 SYDVKM. V shed 4 bases, J shed 7 bases, and the junction held 21 bases outside the gene matches. This CDR3 is built from 19 residues. The chain's CDR3 is CASSSLLLRLAGNYNEQYF. The CDR3 bases are TGTGCCAGCAGTTCCCTACTACTGAGACTAGCGGGAAACTACAATGAGCAGTACTTC.

This clonotype was observed a handful of times. The chain employs TRBV28 and TRBJ2-5; the D call may be TRBD1 or TRBD2 (5 bases each). Germline V gene sequence: CDR1 MDHEN, CDR2 SYDVKM. The CDR3 totals 14 residues. Trimming left V 7 bases short and J 1 base short, with 13 bases between. CDR3 in amino acids: CASTGPGFQETQYF. The CDR3 DNA follows: TGTGCCAGCACAGGGCCGGGATTCCAAGAGACCCAGTACTTC.

This sequence joins TRBV7-9 and TRBJ2-2; TRBD2 matches at 9 bases. Germline CDR1 and CDR2: SEHNR and FQNEAQ (reference sequence). CDR3 size: 18 residues. V gave up 5 bases and J gave up 3 bases; unmatched junction bases: 13. This CDR3 is CASSGSRLTSGYTGELFF. The CDR3 DNA sequence: TGTGCCAGCAGCGGCTCCAGATTGACTAGCGGATACACCGGGGAGCTGTTTTTT.

This clonotype was seen a handful of times. The gene calls are TRBV7-2 and TRBJ2-5; TRBD1 is a possible D gene (5 bases). From germline, CDR1 is SGHTA and CDR2 FQGNSA. The CDR3 covers 13 residues. Deletions cut 3 bases from V and 11 bases from J, with 16 bases between. CDR3 residues: CASSLVGAQEQYF. The CDR3 DNA is TGTGCCAGCAGCTTGGTAGGGGCTCAGGAGCAGTACTTC.

V gene TRBV9 combines with J gene TRBJ1-1; 9 nucleotides align to TRBD1. The trim removed 0 bases at V and 5 bases at J, leaving 5 bases unmatched. The CDR3 contains 15 residues. Looked up from germline, CDR1 is SGDLS and CDR2 is YYNGEE. CDR3 nucleotide sequence: TGTGCCAGCAGCGTAGGGGACAGGGCAGATACTGAAGCTTTCTTT. The encoded protein is CASSVGDRADTEAFF.

This clonotype was seen a handful of times. The chain couples TRBV6-1 to TRBJ2-3, with D possibly called TRBD1 or TRBD2 (5 bases each). V gave up 2 bases and J gave up 4 bases, with 16 bases separating them. CDR1 is MNHNS, CDR2 SASEGT, per germline. The CDR3 has 16 residues. CDR3 in DNA: TGTGCCAGCAGTGAATTTCCTGGGGGTTCGGCAGATACGCAGTATTTT. Translating it yields CASSEFPGGSADTQYF.